The T cell receptor beta chain described here comes from a study of blood T cell repertoires in COVID-19. Only in-frame clones appear in the TCRdb table, and some are missing; sequencing was by immunoSEQ multiplex PCR. This table has approximately 100,000 clones, over 65% appearing once. The CDR3 is 13 amino acids. After removal of 2 bases from V and 4 bases from J, the junction contained 2 bases not matched to a gene. Germline CDR1 GTSNPN, CDR2 SVGIG (reference sequence). This TCR came from a man aged 55 to 70 with acute or convalescent COVID-19. Sequencing used peripheral blood. The rearrangement links TRBV30 to TRBJ2-5; 9 bases map to TRBD2. The CDR3 protein is CAWSLAGRETQYF. The CDR3 DNA reads as TGTGCCTGGAGTCTAGCGGGACGAGAGACCCAGTACTTC. The whole variable domain, filled in from reference TRBV30 and TRBJ2-5, reads SQTIHQWPATLVQPVGSPLSLECTVEGTSNPNLYWYRQAAGRGLQLLFYSVGIGQISSEVPQNLSASRPQDRQFILSSKKLLLSDSGFYLCAWSLAGRETQYFGPGTRLLVL.